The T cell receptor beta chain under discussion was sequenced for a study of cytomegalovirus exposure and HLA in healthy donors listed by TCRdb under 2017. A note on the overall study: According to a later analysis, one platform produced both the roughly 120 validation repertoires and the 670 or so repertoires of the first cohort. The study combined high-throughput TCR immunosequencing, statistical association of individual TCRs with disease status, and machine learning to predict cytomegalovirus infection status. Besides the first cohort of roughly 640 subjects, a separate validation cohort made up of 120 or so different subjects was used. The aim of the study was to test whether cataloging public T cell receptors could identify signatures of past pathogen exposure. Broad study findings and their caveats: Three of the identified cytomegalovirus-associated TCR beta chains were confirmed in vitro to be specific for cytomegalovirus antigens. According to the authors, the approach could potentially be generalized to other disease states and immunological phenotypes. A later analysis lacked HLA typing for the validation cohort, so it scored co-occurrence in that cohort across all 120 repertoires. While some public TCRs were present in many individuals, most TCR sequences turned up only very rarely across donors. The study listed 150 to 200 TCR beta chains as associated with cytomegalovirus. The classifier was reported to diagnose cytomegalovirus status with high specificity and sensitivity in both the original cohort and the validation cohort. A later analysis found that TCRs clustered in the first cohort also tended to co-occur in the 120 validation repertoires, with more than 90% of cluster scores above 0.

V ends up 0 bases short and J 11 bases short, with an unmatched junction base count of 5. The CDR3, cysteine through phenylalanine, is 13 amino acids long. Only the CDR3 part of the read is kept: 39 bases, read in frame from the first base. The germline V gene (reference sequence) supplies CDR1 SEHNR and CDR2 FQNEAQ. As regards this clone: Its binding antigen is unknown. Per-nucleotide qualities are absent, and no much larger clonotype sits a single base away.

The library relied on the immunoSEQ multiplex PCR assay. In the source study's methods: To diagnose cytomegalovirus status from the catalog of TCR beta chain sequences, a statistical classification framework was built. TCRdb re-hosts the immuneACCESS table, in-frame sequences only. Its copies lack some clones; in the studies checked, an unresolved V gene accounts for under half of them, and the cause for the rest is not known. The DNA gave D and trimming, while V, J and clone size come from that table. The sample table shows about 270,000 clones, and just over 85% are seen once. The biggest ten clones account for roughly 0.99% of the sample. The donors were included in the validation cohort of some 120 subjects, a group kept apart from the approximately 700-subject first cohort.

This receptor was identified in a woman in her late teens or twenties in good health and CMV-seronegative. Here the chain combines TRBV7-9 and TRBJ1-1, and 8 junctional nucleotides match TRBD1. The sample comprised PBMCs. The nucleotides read TGTGCCAGCAGCTTAGCCCAGGGGGCTAGTGCTTTCTTT. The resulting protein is CASSLAQGASAFF.